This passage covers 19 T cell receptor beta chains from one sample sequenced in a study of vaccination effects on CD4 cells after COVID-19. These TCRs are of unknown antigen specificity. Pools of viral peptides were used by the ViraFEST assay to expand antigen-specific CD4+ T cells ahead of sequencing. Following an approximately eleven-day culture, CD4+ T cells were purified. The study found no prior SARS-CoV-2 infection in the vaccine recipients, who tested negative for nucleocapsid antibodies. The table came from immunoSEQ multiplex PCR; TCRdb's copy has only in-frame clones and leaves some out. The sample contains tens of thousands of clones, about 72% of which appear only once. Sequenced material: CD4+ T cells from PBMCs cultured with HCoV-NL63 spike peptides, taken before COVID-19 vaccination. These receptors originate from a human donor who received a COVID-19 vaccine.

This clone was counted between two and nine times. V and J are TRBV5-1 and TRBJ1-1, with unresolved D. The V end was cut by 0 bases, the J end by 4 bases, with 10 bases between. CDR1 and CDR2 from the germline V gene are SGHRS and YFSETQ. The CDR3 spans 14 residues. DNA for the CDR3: TGCGCCAGCAGCTTGGTTGGACTTTCCACTGAAGCTTTCTTT. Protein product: CASSLVGLSTEAFF. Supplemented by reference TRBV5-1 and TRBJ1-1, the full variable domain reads KAGVTQTPRYLIKTRGQQVTLSCSPISGHRSVSWYQQTPGQGLQFLFEYFSETQRNKGNFPGRFSGRQFSNSRSEMNVSTLELGDSALYLCASSLVGLSTEAFFGQGTRLTVV.

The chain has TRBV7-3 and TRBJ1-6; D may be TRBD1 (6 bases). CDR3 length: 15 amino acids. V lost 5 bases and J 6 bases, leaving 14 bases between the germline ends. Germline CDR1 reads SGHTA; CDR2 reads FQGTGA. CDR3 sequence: CASSLGGQTNSPLHF. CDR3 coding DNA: TGTGCCAGCAGCCTAGGAGGACAGACTAATTCACCCCTCCACTTT.

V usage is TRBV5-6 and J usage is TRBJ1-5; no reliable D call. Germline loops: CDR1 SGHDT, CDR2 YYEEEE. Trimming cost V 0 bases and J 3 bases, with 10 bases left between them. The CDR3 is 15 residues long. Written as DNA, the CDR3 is TGTGCCAGCAGCTTGGGACAAGCCTACAATCAGCCCCAGCATTTT. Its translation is CASSLGQAYNQPQHF.

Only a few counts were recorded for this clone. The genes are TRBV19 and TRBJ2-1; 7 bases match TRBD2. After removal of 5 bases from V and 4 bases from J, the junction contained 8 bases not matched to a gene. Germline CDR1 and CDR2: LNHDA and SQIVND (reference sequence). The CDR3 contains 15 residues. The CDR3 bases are TGTGCCAGTAGTGGGTTGGGGGGGACGTACAATGAGCAGTTCTTC. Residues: CASSGLGGTYNEQFF.

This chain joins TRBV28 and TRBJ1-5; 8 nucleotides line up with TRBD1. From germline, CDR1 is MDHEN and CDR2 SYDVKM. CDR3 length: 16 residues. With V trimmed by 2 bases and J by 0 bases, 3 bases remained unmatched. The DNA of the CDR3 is TGTGCCAGCAGTTTAGGGACAGGTTATAGCAATCAGCCCCAGCATTTT. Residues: CASSLGTGYSNQPQHF.

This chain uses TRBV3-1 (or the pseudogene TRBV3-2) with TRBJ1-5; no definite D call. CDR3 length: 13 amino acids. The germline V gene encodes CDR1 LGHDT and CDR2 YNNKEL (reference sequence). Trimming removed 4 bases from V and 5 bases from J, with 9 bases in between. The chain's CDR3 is CASSPVGDQPQHF. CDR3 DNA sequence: TGTGCCAGCAGCCCGGTCGGGGATCAGCCCCAGCATTTT.

The CDR3 loop is CASSSTGGNTYEQYV. The CDR3 nucleotides read TGTGCCAGCAGCTCGACAGGGGGGAACACCTACGAGCAGTACGTC. The chain employs TRBV5-4 and TRBJ2-7; 9 bases match TRBD1. The CDR3 is 15 residues long. The junction had 6 bases not matched to a gene; V was cut back by 3 bases and J by 2 bases. CDR1 SGHNT and CDR2 YYREEE come from the germline V gene (reference sequence).

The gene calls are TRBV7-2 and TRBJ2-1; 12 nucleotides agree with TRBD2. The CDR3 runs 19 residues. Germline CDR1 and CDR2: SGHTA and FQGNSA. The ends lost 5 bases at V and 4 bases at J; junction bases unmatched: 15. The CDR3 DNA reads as TGTGCCAGCAGCCTCCGGGACACGTCGACTAGCGGGGGTTACAATGAGCAGTTCTTC. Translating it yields CASSLRDTSTSGGYNEQFF.

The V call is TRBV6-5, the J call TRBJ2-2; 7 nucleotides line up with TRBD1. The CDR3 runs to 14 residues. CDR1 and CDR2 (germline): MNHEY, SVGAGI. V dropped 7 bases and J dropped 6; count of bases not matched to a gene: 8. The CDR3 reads CASTNRGIPGELFF. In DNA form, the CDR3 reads TGTGCCAGCACAAACAGGGGTATACCCGGGGAGCTGTTTTTT.

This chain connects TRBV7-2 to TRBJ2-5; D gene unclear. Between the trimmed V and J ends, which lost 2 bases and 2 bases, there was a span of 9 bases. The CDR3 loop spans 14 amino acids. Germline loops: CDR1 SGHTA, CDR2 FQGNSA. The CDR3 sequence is CASSLKWAQETQYF. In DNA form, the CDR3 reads TGTGCCAGCAGCTTAAAATGGGCACAAGAGACCCAGTACTTC.

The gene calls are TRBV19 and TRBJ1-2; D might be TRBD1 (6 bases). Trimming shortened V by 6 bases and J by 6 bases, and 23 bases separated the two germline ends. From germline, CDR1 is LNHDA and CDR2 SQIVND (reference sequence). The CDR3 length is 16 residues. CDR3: CASSFAGTPSLDGYTF. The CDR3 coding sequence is TGTGCCAGTAGCTTCGCCGGGACACCGAGCTTGGATGGCTACACCTTC.

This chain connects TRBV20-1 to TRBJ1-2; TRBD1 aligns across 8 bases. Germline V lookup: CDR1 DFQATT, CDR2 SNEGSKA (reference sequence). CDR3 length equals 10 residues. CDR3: CRVDRVGYTF. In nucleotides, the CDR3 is TGCAGGGTGGACAGGGTAGGCTACACCTTC.

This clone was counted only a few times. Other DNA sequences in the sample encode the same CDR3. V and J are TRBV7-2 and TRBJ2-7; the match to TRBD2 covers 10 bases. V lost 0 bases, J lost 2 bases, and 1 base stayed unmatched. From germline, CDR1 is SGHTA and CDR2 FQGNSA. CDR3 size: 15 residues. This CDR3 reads CASSLAAGGPYEQYV. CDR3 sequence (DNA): TGTGCCAGCAGCTTAGCAGCGGGGGGGCCCTACGAGCAGTACGTC.

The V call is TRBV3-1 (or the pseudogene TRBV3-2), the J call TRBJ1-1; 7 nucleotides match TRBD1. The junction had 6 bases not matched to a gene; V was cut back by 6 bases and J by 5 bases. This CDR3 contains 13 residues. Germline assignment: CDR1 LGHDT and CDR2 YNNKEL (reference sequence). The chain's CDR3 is CASRRKGATEAFF. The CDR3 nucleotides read TGTGCCAGCAGGCGAAAGGGGGCTACTGAAGCTTTCTTT.

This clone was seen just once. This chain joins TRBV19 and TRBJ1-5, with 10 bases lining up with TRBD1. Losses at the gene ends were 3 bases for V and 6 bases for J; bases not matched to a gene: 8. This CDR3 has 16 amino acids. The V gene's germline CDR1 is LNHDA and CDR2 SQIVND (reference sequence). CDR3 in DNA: TGTGCCAGTAGTATTGTATTGGGGACAGGGGCTCAGCCCCAGCATTTT. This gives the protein CASSIVLGTGAQPQHF. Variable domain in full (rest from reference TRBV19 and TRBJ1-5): DGGITQSPKYLFRKEGQNVTLSCEQNLNHDAMYWYRQDPGQGLRLIYYSQIVNDFQKGDIAEGYSVSREKKESFPLTVTSAQKNPTAFYLCASSIVLGTGAQPQHFGDGTRLSIL.

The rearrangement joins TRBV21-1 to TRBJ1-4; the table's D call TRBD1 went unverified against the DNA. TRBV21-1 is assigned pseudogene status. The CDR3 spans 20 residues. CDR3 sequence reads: CASSKAGQGGIRVTNEKLFF. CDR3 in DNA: TGTGCCAGCAGCAAAGCGGGACAGGGGGGGATCCGCGTGACTAATGAAAAACTGTTTTTT.

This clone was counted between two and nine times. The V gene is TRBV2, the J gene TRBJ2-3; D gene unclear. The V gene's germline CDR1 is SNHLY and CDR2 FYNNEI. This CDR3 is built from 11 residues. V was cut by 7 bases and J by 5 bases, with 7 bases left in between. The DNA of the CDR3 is TGTGCCAGCAACCCCCGAGATACGCAGTATTTT. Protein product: CASNPRDTQYF.

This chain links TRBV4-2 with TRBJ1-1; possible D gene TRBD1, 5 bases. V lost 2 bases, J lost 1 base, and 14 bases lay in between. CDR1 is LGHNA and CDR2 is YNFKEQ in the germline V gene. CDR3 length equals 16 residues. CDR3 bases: TGTGCCAGCAGCCAACGCCCGCCGAGGGGGAACACTGAAGCTTTCTTT. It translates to CASSQRPPRGNTEAFF.

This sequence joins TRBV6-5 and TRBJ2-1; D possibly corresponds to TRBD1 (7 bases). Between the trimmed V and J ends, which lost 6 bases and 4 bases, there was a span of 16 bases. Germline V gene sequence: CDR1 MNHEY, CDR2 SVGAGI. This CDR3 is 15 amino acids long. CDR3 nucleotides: TGTGCCAGCAGCTTAGACAGGGCGGGGTACAATGAGCAGTTCTTC. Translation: CASSLDRAGYNEQFF.